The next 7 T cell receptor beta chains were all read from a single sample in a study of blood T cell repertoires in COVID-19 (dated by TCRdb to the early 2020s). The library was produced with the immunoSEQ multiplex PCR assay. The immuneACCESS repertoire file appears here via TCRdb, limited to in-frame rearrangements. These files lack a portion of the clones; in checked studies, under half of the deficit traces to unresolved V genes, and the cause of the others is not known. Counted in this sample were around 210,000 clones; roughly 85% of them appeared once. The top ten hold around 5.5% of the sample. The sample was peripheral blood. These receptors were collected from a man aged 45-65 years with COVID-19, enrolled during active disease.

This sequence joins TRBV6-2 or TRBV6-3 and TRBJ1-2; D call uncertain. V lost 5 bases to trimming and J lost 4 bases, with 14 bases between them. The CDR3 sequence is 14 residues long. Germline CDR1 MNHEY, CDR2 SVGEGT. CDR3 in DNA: TGTGCCAGCAGTCAAACGATCGGTTCCTATGGCTACACCTTC. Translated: CASSQTIGSYGYTF.

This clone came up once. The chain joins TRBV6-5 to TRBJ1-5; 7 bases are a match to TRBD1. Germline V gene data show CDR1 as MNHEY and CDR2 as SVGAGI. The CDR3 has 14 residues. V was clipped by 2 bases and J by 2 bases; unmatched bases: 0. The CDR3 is CASSYGQGNQPQHF. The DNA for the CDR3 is TGTGCCAGCAGTTACGGACAGGGCAATCAGCCCCAGCATTTT.

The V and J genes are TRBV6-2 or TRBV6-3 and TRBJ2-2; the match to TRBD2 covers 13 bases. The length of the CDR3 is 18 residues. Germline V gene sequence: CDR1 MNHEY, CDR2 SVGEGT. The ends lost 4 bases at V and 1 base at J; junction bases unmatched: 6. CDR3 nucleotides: TGTGCCAGCAGTTCGCGGACTAGCGGGGGCCAGAACACCGGGGAGCTGTTTTTT. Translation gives CASSSRTSGGQNTGELFF.

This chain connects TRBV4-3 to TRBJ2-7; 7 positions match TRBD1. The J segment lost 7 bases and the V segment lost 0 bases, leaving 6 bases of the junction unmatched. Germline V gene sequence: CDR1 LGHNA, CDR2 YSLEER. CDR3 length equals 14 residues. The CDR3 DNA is TGCGCCAGCAGCCAAGATGACAGGGCTGGTGAGCAGTACTTC. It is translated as CASSQDDRAGEQYF.

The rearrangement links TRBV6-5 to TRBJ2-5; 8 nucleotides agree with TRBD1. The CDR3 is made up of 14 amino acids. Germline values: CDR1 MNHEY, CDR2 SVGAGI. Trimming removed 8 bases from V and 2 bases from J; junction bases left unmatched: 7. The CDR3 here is CASSQGAGQETQYF. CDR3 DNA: TGTGCCAGCTCTCAGGGGGCTGGACAAGAGACCCAGTACTTC.

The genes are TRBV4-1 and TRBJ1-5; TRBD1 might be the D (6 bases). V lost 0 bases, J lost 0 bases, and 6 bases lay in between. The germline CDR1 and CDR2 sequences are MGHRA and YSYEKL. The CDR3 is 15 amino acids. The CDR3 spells CASSQEGHSNQPQHF. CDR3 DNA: TGCGCCAGCAGCCAAGAGGGACATAGCAATCAGCCCCAGCATTTT.

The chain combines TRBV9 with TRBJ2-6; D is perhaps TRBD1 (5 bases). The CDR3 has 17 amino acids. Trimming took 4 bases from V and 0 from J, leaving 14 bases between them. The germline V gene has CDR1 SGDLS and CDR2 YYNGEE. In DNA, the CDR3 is TGTGCCAGCAGCCTTCGACAGACCAGCTCTGGGGCCAACGTCCTGACTTTC. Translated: CASSLRQTSSGANVLTF.